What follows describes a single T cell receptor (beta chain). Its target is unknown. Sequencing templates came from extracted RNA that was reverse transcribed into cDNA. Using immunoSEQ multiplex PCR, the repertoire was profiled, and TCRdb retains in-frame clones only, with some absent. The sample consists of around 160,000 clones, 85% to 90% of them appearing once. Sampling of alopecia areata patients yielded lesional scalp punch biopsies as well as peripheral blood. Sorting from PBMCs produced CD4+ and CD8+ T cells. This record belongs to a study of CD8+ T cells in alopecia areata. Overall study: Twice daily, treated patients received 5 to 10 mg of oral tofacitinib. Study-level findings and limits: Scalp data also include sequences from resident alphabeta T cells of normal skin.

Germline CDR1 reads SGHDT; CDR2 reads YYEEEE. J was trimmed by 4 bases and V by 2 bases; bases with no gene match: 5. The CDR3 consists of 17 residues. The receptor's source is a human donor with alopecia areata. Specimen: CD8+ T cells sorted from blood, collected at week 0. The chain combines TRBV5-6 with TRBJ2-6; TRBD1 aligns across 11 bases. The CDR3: CASSFWDRGAGANVLTF. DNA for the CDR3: TGTGCCAGCAGCTTTTGGGACAGGGGGGCCGGGGCCAACGTCCTGACTTTC.